Shown below are 20 T cell receptor beta chains from a single sample sequenced in a study of OX40 agonist ivuxolimab in advanced cancers. The data were produced by immunoSEQ multiplex PCR, yet TCRdb's version contains in-frame clones alone and is incomplete. The repertoire holds tens of thousands of clones, with roughly 92% as singletons. The sequenced sample was CD4+ or CD8+ T cells sorted from blood, obtained in a trial of the OX40 agonist ivuxolimab. The receptors stem from an adult with an advanced solid tumor such as melanoma, head and neck, liver or kidney cancer.

V is TRBV7-9 and J is TRBJ2-5, with D perhaps being TRBD1 or TRBD2 (5 bases each). The CDR3 loop spans 17 amino acids. Germline loops: CDR1 SEHNR, CDR2 FQNEAQ (reference sequence). Trimming removed 5 bases from V and 4 bases from J, with 23 bases in between. CDR3 DNA sequence: TGTGCCAGCAGCCAAGATGGGAGTAGCGAGGGGCCAGAGACCCAGTACTTC. It is translated as CASSQDGSSEGPETQYF.

The V gene is TRBV28, the J gene TRBJ2-1; 9 bases align to TRBD1. The germline gives CDR1 MDHEN, CDR2 SYDVKM. This CDR3 comprises 18 residues. Germline trimming cut 6 bases from V and 1 base from J; bases unmatched to any gene: 13. CDR3 sequence (DNA): TGTGCCAGCAGCCTATACTTTCTGACAGGGGGTTCCTACAATGAGCAGTTCTTC. This gives the protein CASSLYFLTGGSYNEQFF.

V usage is TRBV6-5 and J usage is TRBJ2-2; 8 bases are shared with TRBD1. This CDR3 contains 14 residues. Unmatched junction bases numbered 5, after V lost 5 bases and J lost 6 bases. CDR1 and CDR2 from the germline V gene are MNHEY and SVGAGI. The CDR3, as DNA: TGTGCCAGCAGTCTAATCAGGGGGCCCGGGGAGCTGTTTTTT. Translating gives CASSLIRGPGELFF.

The genes are TRBV11-2 and TRBJ2-2, with TRBD2 matching 10 bases. With 3 bases clipped from V and 7 bases from J, the junction kept 11 bases outside the gene matches. The CDR3 consists of 17 residues. Germline values: CDR1 SGHAT, CDR2 FQNNGV. The CDR3 nucleotides are TGTGCCAGCAGCTTGGGACCTCTAGCGGGAGTCAACGGGGAGCTGTTTTTT. Translating gives CASSLGPLAGVNGELFF.

V is TRBV28 and J is TRBJ2-1, with TRBD2 matching 7 bases. This CDR3 is built from 16 residues. The germline V gene has CDR1 MDHEN and CDR2 SYDVKM. Losses at the gene ends were 2 bases for V and 8 bases for J; bases not matched to a gene: 12. CDR3: CASSLTRGSRLDEQFF. The CDR3 DNA sequence: TGTGCCAGCAGTTTAACTCGCGGGAGTAGGCTGGATGAGCAGTTCTTC.

The chain uses TRBV4-1 and TRBJ2-3; the D gene is possibly TRBD2 (6 bases). Trimming took 3 bases from V and 9 from J, leaving 19 bases between them. The CDR3 is 15 residues long. The V gene's germline CDR1 is MGHRA and CDR2 YSYEKL. The CDR3 DNA sequence: TGCGCCAGCAGCCACGGGCCCCTGCGGGGAGGAACGCAGTATTTT. Amino acid sequence: CASSHGPLRGGTQYF.

This chain joins TRBV6-1 and TRBJ2-1; a possible D gene is TRBD1 (6 bases). Looked up from germline, CDR1 is MNHNS and CDR2 is SASEGT. The CDR3 loop spans 12 amino acids. Trimming shortened V by 5 bases and J by 9 bases, and 11 bases separated the two germline ends. The CDR3 loop reads CASSTGYVEQFF. CDR3 coding DNA: TGTGCCAGCAGTACAGGGTACGTTGAGCAGTTCTTC.

This chain links TRBV5-1 with TRBJ1-1; 8 bases are a match to TRBD1. The CDR3 contains 15 residues. V shed 3 bases, J shed 4 bases, and the junction held 8 bases outside the gene matches. Per the germline V gene, CDR1 is SGHRS and CDR2 is YFSETQ. DNA for the CDR3: TGCGCCAGCAGCTCCAAACAGGGGGGGATCACTGAAGCTTTCTTT. Its protein is CASSSKQGGITEAFF.

This chain connects TRBV9 to TRBJ2-1, with TRBD2 as a possible D gene (6 bases). The CDR3 consists of 15 residues. V was cut by 6 bases and J by 1 base, with 14 bases left in between. Germline V lookup: CDR1 SGDLS, CDR2 YYNGEE. The CDR3 DNA follows: TGTGCCAGCACCCCTTCGGGGGTGTCCTACAATGAGCAGTTCTTC. It translates to CASTPSGVSYNEQFF.

The J gene is TRBJ1-2, the V gene TRBV30; 10 bases are a match to TRBD1. Trimming cost V 4 bases and J 4 bases; bases outside gene matches: 6. The CDR3 extends over 14 amino acids. CDR1 is GTSNPN, CDR2 SVGIG, per germline (reference sequence). CDR3 in amino acids: CAWTTTGGSYGYTF. CDR3 in DNA: TGTGCCTGGACCACGACAGGGGGCAGCTATGGCTACACCTTC.

This rearrangement joins TRBV29-1 to TRBJ2-3; 9 bases match TRBD2. CDR3 size: 13 residues. With V trimmed by 5 bases and J by 9 bases, 9 bases remained unmatched. Germline assignment: CDR1 SQVTM and CDR2 ANQGSEA. CDR3 sequence: CSVWLVAGDTQYF. The CDR3 nucleotides are TGCAGCGTTTGGTTGGTAGCGGGAGACACGCAGTATTTT.

The CDR3 nucleotides are TGTGCCATCAGTGAGTCCCGAGGGGGAGGACGAACAGATACGCAGTATTTT. It encodes CAISESRGGGRTDTQYF. The rearrangement links TRBV10-3 to TRBJ2-3; D may match TRBD1 or TRBD2 (6 bases each). The germline CDR1 and CDR2 sequences are ENHRY and SYGVKD. V shed 0 bases and J shed 3 bases, with 16 bases lying between them. This CDR3 is built from 17 residues.

Comment on this clone: The junction departs from the called germline gene at one end, perhaps through a read error. The chain links TRBV10-3 to TRBJ2-2; 9 bases line up with TRBD2. The CDR3 has 17 residues. Germline V gives CDR1 ENHRY, CDR2 SYGVKD. The CDR3 loop is CASSEGVGAGGPGELFF. The CDR3 DNA sequence: TGTGCCAGCAGTGAAGGGGTGGGAGCGGGAGGTCCCGGGGAGCTGTTTTTT.

The CDR3 bases are TGTGCCAGTAGTATAGGGACAGGGAACTCCTACGAGCAGTACTTC. Amino acid sequence: CASSIGTGNSYEQYF. The chain carries TRBV19 and TRBJ2-7; 8 bases are a match to TRBD1. The CDR3 has 15 residues. The germline V gene has CDR1 LNHDA and CDR2 SQIVND (reference sequence). J was trimmed by 0 bases and V by 1 base; bases with no gene match: 2. Based on the CDR3 plus reference TRBV19 and TRBJ2-7, the full variable domain is DGGITQSPKYLFRKEGQNVTLSCEQNLNHDAMYWYRQDPGQGLRLIYYSQIVNDFQKGDIAEGYSVSREKKESFPLTVTSAQKNPTAFYLCASSIGTGNSYEQYFGPGTRLTVT.

This sequence joins TRBV10-3 and TRBJ2-5; a possible D gene is TRBD2 (5 bases). The CDR3 loop spans 14 amino acids. V dropped 2 bases and J dropped 3 bases, with 10 bases sitting between them. Germline V gene sequence: CDR1 ENHRY, CDR2 SYGVKD. CDR3 in amino acids: CAISEEGSEETQYF. The DNA of the CDR3 is TGTGCCATCAGTGAGGAGGGTTCCGAAGAGACCCAGTACTTC.

The chain has TRBV19 and TRBJ1-2; the D is unclear. Germline CDR1 reads LNHDA; CDR2 reads SQIVND (reference sequence). The CDR3 runs 12 residues. Trimming pared 4 bases from V and 7 bases from J, leaving 10 bases between. CDR3 nucleotides: TGTGCCAGTAGTAACGGTCCTGTTGGCTACACCTTC. This encodes CASSNGPVGYTF. Using reference TRBV19 and TRBJ1-2 for the parts outside the CDR3, the full variable domain is DGGITQSPKYLFRKEGQNVTLSCEQNLNHDAMYWYRQDPGQGLRLIYYSQIVNDFQKGDIAEGYSVSREKKESFPLTVTSAQKNPTAFYLCASSNGPVGYTFGSGTRLTVV.

This clone was counted only a few times. The V gene is TRBV30, the J gene TRBJ2-1; TRBD2 agrees at 7 bases. V shed 5 bases and J 6 bases; nucleotides not matched to a gene: 13. Looked up from germline, CDR1 is GTSNPN and CDR2 is SVGIG (reference sequence). CDR3 length: 15 amino acids. The CDR3 DNA reads as TGTGCCTGGGGTCAACGGGCGGGAGTAAGCAATGAGCAGTTCTTC. Protein: CAWGQRAGVSNEQFF.

This clone was observed once. This rearrangement joins TRBV28 to TRBJ2-4, with D uncertain. Germline V gene sequence: CDR1 MDHEN, CDR2 SYDVKM. With 6 bases removed from V and 5 bases from J, the gap between germline ends came to 17 bases. CDR3 length: 15 residues. CDR3 in amino acids: CASSPLLASENIQYF. The CDR3 coding sequence is TGTGCCAGCAGCCCCCTGCTGGCATCTGAAAACATTCAGTACTTC.

The chain is built from TRBV11-3 and TRBJ2-6, with 11 positions matching TRBD1. CDR1 is SGHNT and CDR2 is YENEEA in the germline V gene. This CDR3 is built from 20 residues. J lost 0 bases, V lost 5 bases, and 12 bases had no gene match. The CDR3 loop is CASSPGTGGSGSSGANVLTF. DNA of the CDR3: TGTGCCAGCAGCCCCGGGACAGGGGGTAGCGGCAGCTCTGGGGCCAACGTCCTGACTTTC.

The J gene is TRBJ2-5, the V gene TRBV7-9; 12 bases agree with TRBD2. CDR3 length equals 15 residues. The junction had 3 bases not matched to a gene; V was cut back by 5 bases and J by 2 bases. Germline lookup yields CDR1 SEHNR and CDR2 FQNEAQ (reference sequence). The chain's CDR3 is CASSPGLAGQETQYF. In DNA, the CDR3 is TGTGCCAGCAGCCCCGGACTAGCGGGACAAGAGACCCAGTACTTC. The complete variable domain, with remaining parts taken from reference TRBV7-9 and TRBJ2-5, reads DTGVSQNPRHKITKRGQNVTFRCDPISEHNRLYWYRQTLGQGPEFLTYFQNEAQLEKSRLLSDRFSAERPKGSFSTLEIQRTEQGDSAMYLCASSPGLAGQETQYFGPGTRLLVL.